One sample yielded the 25 T cell receptor beta chains listed below, sequenced in a study of tumor-infiltrating lymphocytes in primary liver carcinoma. Scientists recovered RNA and DNA together from about 20-30 mg of unsorted bulk tissue. With approximately 500 ng total RNA as template and a constant-region primer, TCR beta cDNA was made. Library construction for TCR beta comprised three nested multiplex PCR rounds performed with slightly modified ARM-PCR. Both of the initial two PCR rounds ran for 10 cycles and employed TRBV1-TRBV30 forward primers alongside a C-beta reverse primer. MiXCR, applied by TCRdb to the multiplex PCR reads, yields one record per CDR3 protein. The repertoire consists of about 190,000 distinct CDR3 sequences, with around four fifths occurring once and the leading ten covering around 18%. Source material: tumor tissue from primary liver carcinoma. The receptor set was obtained from a middle-aged man with primary liver carcinoma and hepatitis B virus infection.

To note about this clonotype: Sequence at one end of the junction differs from germline and may be a read error. The genes are TRBV11-2 and TRBJ2-6; D may correspond to TRBD1 or TRBD2 (6 bases each). Germline V CDR1 and CDR2: SGHAT, FQNNGV. CDR3 size: 21 residues. For the CDR3, the DNA is TGTGGCAGCAGCATGGGGGGAGGCAGGGGCATTTCCCTCACTGGGGCCAACGTCCTGACTTTC. Encoded protein: CGSSMGGGRGISLTGANVLTF. Looking up the rest from reference TRBV11-2 and TRBJ2-6 gives the full variable domain: EAGVAQSPRYKIIEKRQSVAFWCNPISGHATLYWYQQILGQGPKLLIQFQNNGVVDDSQLPKDRFSAERLKGVDSTLKIQPAKLEDSAVYLCGSSMGGGRGISLTGANVLTFGAGSRLTVL.

V usage is TRBV4-1 and J usage is TRBJ2-1; 10 nucleotides line up with TRBD2. The CDR3 consists of 19 residues. The ends lost 7 bases at V and 0 bases at J; junction bases unmatched: 15. CDR1 is MGHRA and CDR2 is YSYEKL in the germline V gene. The CDR3 here is CASNEDRRASGSSYNEQFF. CDR3 bases: TGCGCCAGCAACGAAGATAGGAGGGCTAGCGGGAGCTCCTACAATGAGCAGTTCTTC.

A remark on this clonotype: The junction departs from the called germline gene at one end, perhaps through a read error. CDR3 sequence (DNA): TGCAGCGATAAGTTTGGACGGTCGATCTATGACTACACCTTC. As protein: CSDKFGRSIYDYTF. This chain links TRBV29-1 with TRBJ1-2, with no clear D. CDR3 length: 14 residues. From germline, CDR1 is SQVTM and CDR2 ANQGSEA.

Notes on this clonotype: This CDR3 is missing its conserved last phenylalanine or tryptophan, likely due to a read error. The chain couples TRBV5-4 to TRBJ2-2; D is ambiguous. The CDR3 has 14 amino acids. CDR1 is SGHNT, CDR2 YYREEE, per germline (reference sequence). The DNA for the CDR3 is TGTGTCAGCAGCCCCGGGCCCAGCCCCGGGGAGCTGTTTCTT. Its protein product is CVSSPGPSPGELFL.

Turning to this clonotype: The junction shows a germline mismatch at one end, possibly a read error. The chain combines TRBV12-3 or TRBV12-4 with TRBJ2-7; 7 bases fit TRBD2. The CDR3 is made up of 17 amino acids. The CDR3 coding sequence is TGTGCCAACAATTTACGGCTAGCGGAGACCCACTCCTATGAGCAGTACTTC. Its translation is CANNLRLAETHSYEQYF.

Note on this clonotype: Given a much more abundant clone one base away, this may be a read error. This sequence joins TRBV13 and TRBJ2-5, with D maybe TRBD2 (7 bases). Germline loops: CDR1 PRHDT, CDR2 FYEKMQ (reference sequence). The CDR3 contains 17 residues. V was pared by 3 bases and J by 4 bases, with 21 bases between. The CDR3 region is CASSLRGVGGGLETQYF. The CDR3 coding sequence is TGTGCCAGCAGCTTGAGGGGGGTGGGCGGGGGTCTAGAGACCCAGTACTTC.

The J gene is TRBJ2-6, the V gene TRBV4-2; D ambiguous. Germline lookup yields CDR1 LGHNA and CDR2 YNFKEQ. Trimming cost V 0 bases and J 3 bases, with 9 bases left between them. This CDR3 region has 16 residues. The CDR3 DNA sequence: TGTGCCAGCAGCCAAGAAGTAAGCTATGGGGCCAACGTCCTGACTTTC. This codes for CASSQEVSYGANVLTF.

Concerning this clonotype itself: Relative to the germline gene, one junction end is altered; a read error may explain this. The chain carries TRBV11-2 and TRBJ2-3; D is ambiguous. Germline V gene data show CDR1 as SGHAT and CDR2 as FQNNGV. CDR3 length equals 14 residues. The CDR3 DNA sequence: TGTGCTAGCAGCCTCCCGGGCCGGGCAGACACGCAGTATTTT. Translating it yields CASSLPGRADTQYF.

To note about this clonotype: One end of the junction is discordant with germline, which a read error may explain. The rearrangement uses TRBV29-1 and TRBJ2-3, with 7 bases aligning to TRBD2. The germline V gene encodes CDR1 SQVTM and CDR2 ANQGSEA. The CDR3 consists of 16 residues. The DNA of the CDR3 is TGCAGCGGCGGGACGGGGGAAGAGACTAGCACAGATACGCAGTACTTT. Protein product: CSGGTGEETSTDTQYF.

This clonotype has more than one count but fewer than ten. The chain combines TRBV14 with TRBJ2-1, with D unresolved. Trimming shortened V by 0 bases and J by 9 bases, and 12 bases separated the two germline ends. This CDR3 region has 14 residues. The germline V gene encodes CDR1 SGHDN and CDR2 FVKESK. The CDR3: CASSQDLDTSEQFF. CDR3 bases: TGTGCCAGCAGCCAAGATCTCGATACCAGTGAGCAGTTCTTC.

Note on this clonotype: One end of the junction does not line up with germline, which may come from a read error. The CDR3 DNA is TGTGCCAGCAGTTACGGACTGAACACTGAAGTTTTCTTT. Protein product: CASSYGLNTEVFF. V usage is TRBV6-2 or TRBV6-3 and J usage is TRBJ1-1; D remains unclear. Per the germline V gene, CDR1 is MNHEY and CDR2 is SVGEGT. This CDR3 comprises 13 residues.

As concerns this clonotype: Sequence at one end of the junction differs from germline and may be a read error. The chain employs TRBV7-8 and TRBJ2-4; D gene ambiguous. The CDR3 runs to 17 residues. Germline V CDR1 and CDR2: SGHVS, FQNEAQ. The CDR3 protein is CASSPLSIGLAKSIQYF. CDR3 sequence (DNA): TGTGCCAGCAGCCCCCTTTCCATCGGATTAGCCAAAAGCATTCAGTACTTC.

Concerning this clonotype itself: Relative to the germline gene, one junction end is altered; a read error may explain this. The chain combines TRBV5-6 with TRBJ2-7; D not resolved. The CDR3 runs 14 residues. Germline lookup yields CDR1 SGHDT and CDR2 YYEEEE. This CDR3 reads CAISLGAGSYEQYF. The CDR3 region has the DNA TGTGCCATCAGCTTAGGAGCAGGTTCCTACGAGCAGTACTTC.

This clonotype has a handful of counts. A read error may account for a junction end that differs from germline. The gene calls are TRBV6-1 and TRBJ2-7; 7 bases align to TRBD2. The CDR3 extends over 11 amino acids. Germline CDR1 reads MNHNS; CDR2 reads SASEGT. Here the CDR3 DNA reads TGTGCCAGTAGTGAGTGGACTAGTGGGATCTTC. Its protein is CASSEWTSGIF.

The chain links TRBV6-1 to TRBJ1-5, with D tentatively TRBD1 (6 bases). Germline V CDR1 and CDR2: MNHNS, SASEGT. The CDR3 is 18 amino acids. Trimming removed 9 bases at V and 7 bases at J, with 31 bases between. The CDR3 bases are TGTGCCAGTAGGGGGGGGGGTATAGAAGCCCAATCATTACAGCCCCAGCATTTT. This translates into CASRGGGIEAQSLQPQHF.

There are a few counts of this clonotype. The germline gene is not matched at one end of the junction; a read error may be the cause. The rearrangement links TRBV6-1 to TRBJ2-7; D is possibly TRBD2 (6 bases). Germline V gene lookup returns CDR1 MNHNS and CDR2 SASEGT. The CDR3 length is 14 residues. CDR3 loop: CATDKDSRGNEQYF. CDR3 DNA: TGTGCCACTGATAAAGACTCGCGGGGCAACGAGCAATACTTC.

As for this clonotype: At one end the junction does not follow the germline gene, possibly because of a read error. The chain employs TRBV6-5 and TRBJ2-7, with TRBD2 matching 11 bases. CDR3 size: 18 residues. CDR1 is MNHEY, CDR2 SVGAGI, per germline. CDR3 bases: TGTGCCATCAGTTCACTCCAGTCTATGACTAGCGGGACGGACGAGCAGTATTTC. This translates into CAISSLQSMTSGTDEQYF.

This clonotype was detected many times. A single base separates this from a much larger clone, so it may be a read error. The V gene is TRBV6-6, the J gene TRBJ2-2; 14 bases fit TRBD2. Trimming cost V 2 bases and J 9 bases; bases outside gene matches: 17. This CDR3 comprises 20 residues. CDR1 is MNHNY, CDR2 SVGAGI, per germline (reference sequence). CDR3: CASSYMGTGLAGAKSRELFF. DNA of the CDR3: TGTGCCAGCAGTTACATGGGAACGGGACTAGCGGGAGCTAAGTCCAGGGAGCTGTTTTTT.

In the case of this clonotype: A single base separates this from a much larger clone, so it may be a read error. The conserved phenylalanine or tryptophan is not found at the CDR3 terminus, so this likely reflects a read error. The chain joins TRBV5-1 to TRBJ1-2, with 8 bases fitting TRBD1. This CDR3 has 14 residues. CDR1 is SGHRS, CDR2 YFSETQ, per germline. The V and J ends lost 3 bases and 6 bases, in that order; junction bases with no gene match: 7. CDR3 coding DNA: TGCGCCAGCAGCTCCTCGGACAGGGTGGATGGCTACACCTGC. Protein sequence: CASSSSDRVDGYTC.

This clonotype was detected only once. The rearrangement links TRBV11-2 to TRBJ2-7; 10 bases are shared with TRBD2. V lost 3 bases to trimming and J lost 3 bases; unmatched junction nucleotides: 20. Germline CDR1 SGHAT, CDR2 FQNNGV. CDR3 size: 20 residues. CDR3 DNA: TGTGCCAGCAGCTTGAGGGAGGGGAGGACTAGCGGACTCATCTTCTACGAGCAGTACTTC. Amino acids: CASSLREGRTSGLIFYEQYF.

About this clonotype itself: Compared with germline, one end of the junction differs, possibly owing to a read error. V is TRBV29-1 and J is TRBJ1-1; 8 bases fit TRBD1. The V gene's germline CDR1 is SQVTM and CDR2 ANQGSEA. This CDR3 contains 14 residues. CDR3 coding DNA: TGCAGTGTTGCAAGACAGGGGTCTAACACTGAAGCTTTATTT. It specifies CSVARQGSNTEALF.

This clonotype was detected only a few times. The rearrangement links TRBV2 to TRBJ2-1; weak D call: TRBD2 (5 bases). V was shortened by 7 bases and J by 6 bases, with 16 bases between the two germline ends. The CDR3 spans 14 residues. Germline CDR1 SNHLY, CDR2 FYNNEI. CDR3 in amino acids: CASMPPGKGNEQFF. The CDR3 DNA is TGTGCCAGCATGCCGCCGGGGAAGGGCAATGAGCAGTTCTTC.

Notes on this clonotype: Its ends do not fully match the called genes, so a read error is possible. This chain uses TRBV11-3 with TRBJ2-1, with no clear D. The CDR3 runs to 14 residues. The germline gives CDR1 SGHNT, CDR2 YENEEA. CDR3 protein: CASSLTVSNNEQFF. The CDR3 DNA reads TGCGCCAGCAGCTTAACCGTCTCGAACAATGAGCAGTTCTTC.

This clonotype was observed a single time. The J gene is TRBJ2-6, the V gene TRBV5-4, with TRBD1 identical over 9 bases. Looked up from germline, CDR1 is SGHNT and CDR2 is YYREEE (reference sequence). CDR3 length: 16 residues. V trimming: 7 bases; J trimming: 4 bases; junction bases outside the gene matches: 9. The CDR3 spells CASGDRVASGANVLTF. For the CDR3, the DNA is TGTGCCAGCGGGGACAGGGTGGCCTCCGGGGCCAACGTCCTGACTTTC.

A note on this clonotype: The junction departs from the called germline gene at one end, perhaps through a read error. The chain is built from TRBV4-2 and TRBJ2-1, with TRBD1 identical over 8 bases. In germline, CDR1 is LGHNA, CDR2 YNFKEQ. This CDR3 region has 16 residues. The CDR3 sequence is CARSHAGGQESNEQFF. The CDR3 coding sequence is TGTGCCAGAAGCCACGCCGGGGGACAGGAGAGCAATGAGCAGTTCTTC.